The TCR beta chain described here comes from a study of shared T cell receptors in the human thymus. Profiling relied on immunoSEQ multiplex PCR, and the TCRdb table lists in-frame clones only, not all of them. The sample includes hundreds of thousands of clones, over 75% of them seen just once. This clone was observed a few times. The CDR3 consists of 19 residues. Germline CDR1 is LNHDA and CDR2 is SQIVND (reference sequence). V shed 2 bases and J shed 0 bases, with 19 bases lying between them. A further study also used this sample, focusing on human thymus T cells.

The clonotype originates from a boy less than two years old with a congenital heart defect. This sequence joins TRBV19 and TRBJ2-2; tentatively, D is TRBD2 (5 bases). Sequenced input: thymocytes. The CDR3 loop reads CASSITHEAGSANTGELFF. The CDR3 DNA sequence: TGTGCCAGTAGTATAACCCATGAGGCGGGTAGTGCGAACACCGGGGAGCTGTTTTTT. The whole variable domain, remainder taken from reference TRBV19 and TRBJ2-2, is DGGITQSPKYLFRKEGQNVTLSCEQNLNHDAMYWYRQDPGQGLRLIYYSQIVNDFQKGDIAEGYSVSREKKESFPLTVTSAQKNPTAFYLCASSITHEAGSANTGELFFGEGSRLTVL.